This T cell receptor beta chain was sequenced for a study of control samples from healthy donors and cancer patients. The V end lost 2 bases, the J end lost 8 bases, and 18 bases lay between the germline ends. The CDR3 covers 15 residues. Germline loops: CDR1 SGHTA, CDR2 FQGTGA. The data were produced by immunoSEQ multiplex PCR, yet TCRdb's version contains in-frame clones alone and is incomplete. The sample consists of 150,000 to 200,000 clones, 90% to 95% of them appearing once. The TCR originated in a young woman in good health. Sample: blood. The rearrangement links TRBV7-3 to TRBJ1-1; no definite D call. For the CDR3, the DNA is TGTGCCAGCAGCTTAGACGGAGCTGGCGGGCAAGAAGCTTTCTTT. This gives the protein CASSLDGAGGQEAFF.